This T cell receptor (beta chain) was retrieved from a study of T cell changes during pregnancy in multiple sclerosis. Method: immunoSEQ multiplex PCR; TCRdb's copy keeps in-frame clones and lacks some. The sample shows just under 65,000 clones, 91% of them seen only once. Germline lookup yields CDR1 SGDLS and CDR2 YYNGEE. V gave up 0 bases and J gave up 3 bases, with 10 bases separating them. The CDR3 consists of 14 residues. The material was peripheral blood, obtained in the third trimester of pregnancy. The chain is built from TRBV9 and TRBJ2-7; a weak D match, TRBD2 (6 bases). The source of this sequence is a female donor in good health, enrolled as a control in a pregnancy study. The DNA of the CDR3 is TGTGCCAGCAGCGTAGCGCCGGGGGACTACGAGCAGTACTTC. This encodes CASSVAPGDYEQYF.